Listed below are T cell receptor beta chains from one sample, sequenced in a study of T-cell reconstitution after alpha-beta-depleted transplantation in children. MiXCR, run by TCRdb on the PCR reads, gives a single entry per CDR3 protein. This table has a few hundred thousand distinct CDR3 sequences, 9.5% to 13% appearing once. Sequenced here: PBMCs from the stem cell graft donor, sampled from the stem cell graft. These receptors originate from a human donor who donated a stem cell graft to a child with acute myeloid leukemia. Both conserved end residues are part of each CDR3. D genes are given only for firm matches.

CDR3 protein: CASSQVGRDSPLHF
D gene: NA
V gene: TRBV3-1
J gene: TRBJ1-6

CDR3 protein: CSVSWEHAYNEQFF
D gene: NA
V gene: TRBV20-1
J gene: TRBJ2-1

CDR3 protein: CASSEYFSGPNEQYF
D gene: NA
V gene: TRBV25-1
J gene: TRBJ2-7

CDR3 protein: CASSKQVYNEQFF
D gene: NA
V gene: TRBV6-1
J gene: TRBJ2-1

CDR3 protein: CSASLSGGPTDTQYF
D gene: TRBD2
V gene: TRBV20-1
J gene: TRBJ2-3

CDR3 protein: CASSFNGGSGEQFF
D gene: TRBD2
V gene: TRBV12-3/TRBV12-4
J gene: TRBJ2-1

CDR3 protein: CSALFRRNAGSTDTQYF
D gene: NA
V gene: TRBV20-1
J gene: TRBJ2-3

CDR3 protein: CATSAVSGGNEQFF
D gene: TRBD2
V gene: TRBV24-1
J gene: TRBJ2-1

CDR3 protein: CAWNGQGNEQFF
D gene: TRBD1
V gene: TRBV30
J gene: TRBJ2-1

CDR3 protein: CASSRGTGDAILHF
D gene: TRBD1
V gene: TRBV3-1
J gene: TRBJ1-6

CDR3 protein: CAISESHWTTPLHF
D gene: NA
V gene: TRBV10-3
J gene: TRBJ1-6

CDR3 protein: CASSLIYNSYEQYF
D gene: NA
V gene: TRBV5-6
J gene: TRBJ2-7

CDR3 protein: CASSAGQGAETQYF
D gene: TRBD1
V gene: TRBV7-9
J gene: TRBJ2-5

CDR3 protein: CASSSGLAGVKTGELFF
D gene: TRBD2
V gene: TRBV7-9
J gene: TRBJ2-2

CDR3 protein: CASSQVGGQIYGYTF
D gene: TRBD1
V gene: TRBV4-1
J gene: TRBJ1-2

CDR3 protein: CASSASLAGAPEQYF
D gene: TRBD2
V gene: TRBV5-1
J gene: TRBJ2-7

CDR3 protein: CASSLVETGGNEQFF
D gene: TRBD1
V gene: TRBV5-4
J gene: TRBJ2-1

CDR3 protein: CASREWGLAGGETQYF
D gene: TRBD2
V gene: TRBV25-1
J gene: TRBJ2-5

CDR3 protein: CASSTGTGFSGNTIYF
D gene: TRBD1
V gene: TRBV7-2
J gene: TRBJ1-3

CDR3 protein: CASSRRGVGNSPLHF
D gene: NA
V gene: TRBV3-1
J gene: TRBJ1-6

CDR3 protein: CASSQEGRGTQYF
D gene: NA
V gene: TRBV4-3
J gene: TRBJ2-3

CDR3 protein: CASSQDDSPSRAPLHF
D gene: NA
V gene: TRBV4-3
J gene: TRBJ1-6

CDR3 protein: CASSYGELNTEAFF
D gene: NA
V gene: TRBV6-2/TRBV6-3
J gene: TRBJ1-1

CDR3 protein: CASSPDRAETQYF
D gene: TRBD1
V gene: TRBV5-1
J gene: TRBJ2-5

CDR3 protein: CASSQGLRGRAGANVLTF
D gene: NA
V gene: TRBV14
J gene: TRBJ2-6

CDR3 protein: CASSLAGAYTDTQYF
D gene: NA
V gene: TRBV5-1
J gene: TRBJ2-3

CDR3 protein: CASSVHGYTF
D gene: NA
V gene: TRBV6-1
J gene: TRBJ1-2

CDR3 protein: CSARDWRADSTDTQYF
D gene: NA
V gene: TRBV20-1
J gene: TRBJ2-3

CDR3 protein: CASSLDGNSGNTIYF
D gene: NA
V gene: TRBV5-1
J gene: TRBJ1-3

CDR3 protein: CASSHPPGTSAYEQYF
D gene: TRBD2
V gene: TRBV4-2
J gene: TRBJ2-7

CDR3 protein: CASSQSLNNQPQHF
D gene: NA
V gene: TRBV3-1
J gene: TRBJ1-5

CDR3 protein: CASSFSGSGFGEQFF
D gene: TRBD2
V gene: TRBV27
J gene: TRBJ2-1

CDR3 protein: CSASLAGADEQFF
D gene: TRBD2
V gene: TRBV20-1
J gene: TRBJ2-1

CDR3 protein: CASSLVSNKVYGYTF
D gene: NA
V gene: TRBV7-2
J gene: TRBJ1-2

CDR3 protein: CASRDADFDTGELFF
D gene: NA
V gene: TRBV6-1
J gene: TRBJ2-2

CDR3 protein: CASSSPKDPNSPLHF
D gene: NA
V gene: TRBV25-1
J gene: TRBJ1-6

CDR3 protein: CSARGGGGGETQYF
D gene: NA
V gene: TRBV20-1
J gene: TRBJ2-5

CDR3 protein: CSVRTGASSYNEQFF
D gene: NA
V gene: TRBV29-1
J gene: TRBJ2-1

CDR3 protein: CASSQESGGSMQGRYNEQFF
D gene: NA
V gene: TRBV4-3
J gene: TRBJ2-1

CDR3 protein: CASSPLGGNIQYF
D gene: NA
V gene: TRBV7-2
J gene: TRBJ2-4

CDR3 protein: CASSWGRTGTYTGELFF
D gene: TRBD1
V gene: TRBV28
J gene: TRBJ2-2

CDR3 protein: CASSSVAGANNEQFF
D gene: TRBD2
V gene: TRBV7-2
J gene: TRBJ2-1

CDR3 protein: CASTPHLDRSFRSSYNEQFF
D gene: TRBD1
V gene: TRBV3-1
J gene: TRBJ2-1

CDR3 protein: CASSRTQGPGELFF
D gene: NA
V gene: TRBV3-1
J gene: TRBJ2-2

CDR3 protein: CASSLDRGAYRYTF
D gene: TRBD1
V gene: TRBV5-8
J gene: TRBJ1-2

CDR3 protein: CASSWVGAEDTQYF
D gene: NA
V gene: TRBV27
J gene: TRBJ2-3

CDR3 protein: CSASGTGGSAFF
D gene: TRBD1
V gene: TRBV20-1
J gene: TRBJ1-1

CDR3 protein: CASSLAGGRNTEAFF
D gene: TRBD1
V gene: TRBV5-1
J gene: TRBJ1-1

CDR3 protein: CASSLTHDSPGDYEQFF
D gene: NA
V gene: TRBV5-1
J gene: TRBJ2-1

CDR3 protein: CSATSGGAADTQYF
D gene: TRBD2
V gene: TRBV20-1
J gene: TRBJ2-3

CDR3 protein: CASSYSGRGDEQYF
D gene: TRBD2
V gene: TRBV27
J gene: TRBJ2-7

CDR3 protein: CASSSKGGNTGELFF
D gene: NA
V gene: TRBV7-3
J gene: TRBJ2-2

CDR3 protein: CASSRLTGASSGETQYF
D gene: NA
V gene: TRBV7-2
J gene: TRBJ2-5

CDR3 protein: CAISGTGTTNTGELFF
D gene: TRBD1
V gene: TRBV10-3
J gene: TRBJ2-2

CDR3 protein: CASSQDPGETEAFF
D gene: NA
V gene: TRBV4-2
J gene: TRBJ1-1

CDR3 protein: CSDLGQGAYNEQFF
D gene: TRBD1
V gene: TRBV29-1
J gene: TRBJ2-1

CDR3 protein: CASSLVRGDYGYTF
D gene: NA
V gene: TRBV5-1
J gene: TRBJ1-2

CDR3 protein: CASRPDLTTSYEQYF
D gene: NA
V gene: TRBV5-4
J gene: TRBJ2-7

CDR3 protein: CASSEGPINRNTIYF
D gene: NA
V gene: TRBV5-5
J gene: TRBJ1-3

CDR3 protein: CASSPAGGGTEAFF
D gene: NA
V gene: TRBV18
J gene: TRBJ1-1